This T cell receptor beta chain is from a study of PD-1 blockade in classical Hodgkin lymphoma. Across the study: Patients in the cohort were put on intravenous nivolumab, 3 mg/kg every 2 weeks.

In this sample, this clone turned up once. Antigen specificity is unknown. Notes on the study in general: Relapsed/refractory patients reportedly had lower baseline diversity than newly diagnosed patients. Complete responders showed a baseline diversity that resembled the diversity of newly diagnosed patients. There was a significant rise in CD4+ TCR diversity by C4D1, with no such rise for CD8+.

Following autologous stem cell transplantation, relapse occurred in every patient, and exposure to brentuximab vedotin varied. Sequenced by immunoSEQ multiplex PCR; TCRdb stores in-frame clones only, minus some. Of about 13,000 clones listed, approximately 90% are singletons. Trimming cost V 5 bases and J 4 bases; bases outside gene matches: 7. The CDR3 is 15 residues long. Per the germline V gene, CDR1 is SSHAT and CDR2 is FNYEAQ (reference sequence). This TCR was sampled from a human donor with classical Hodgkin lymphoma. The rearrangement joins TRBV7-7 to TRBJ2-2; 7 bases match TRBD2. The material was peripheral blood mononuclear cells (PBMCs), obtained at baseline. The CDR3 nucleotides read TGTGCCAGCAGCCCCAACGGGGGGACCACCGGGGAGCTGTTTTTT. The encoded protein is CASSPNGGTTGELFF.